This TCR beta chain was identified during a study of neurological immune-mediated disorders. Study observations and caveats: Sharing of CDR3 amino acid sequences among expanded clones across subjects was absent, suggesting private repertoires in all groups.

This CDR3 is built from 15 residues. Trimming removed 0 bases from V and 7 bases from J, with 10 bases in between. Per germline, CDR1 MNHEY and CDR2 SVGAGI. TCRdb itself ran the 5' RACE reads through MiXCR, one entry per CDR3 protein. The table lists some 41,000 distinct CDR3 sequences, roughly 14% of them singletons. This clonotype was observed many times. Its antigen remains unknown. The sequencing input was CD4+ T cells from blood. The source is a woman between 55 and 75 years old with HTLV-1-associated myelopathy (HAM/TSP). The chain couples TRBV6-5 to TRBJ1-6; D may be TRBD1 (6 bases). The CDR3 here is CASSYSIGGNSPLHF. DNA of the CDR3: TGTGCCAGCAGTTACTCGATAGGGGGGAATTCACCCCTCCACTTT.